This entry lists 14 T cell receptor beta chains sequenced from one sample in a study of shared clonotypes between healthy human individuals. The protocol was immunoSEQ multiplex PCR, while the TCRdb copy is restricted to in-frame clones and leaves out a portion. Seen here are around 2.5 million clones, approximately 94% observed once, and the top ten hold about 0.34%. The sample was naive CD4+ T cells from PBMCs. This sample's subset: CD45RA+ positively selected. These receptors were taken from a man aged 18 to 35 in good health. Some clones in this sample may be carry-over from other donors' samples.

The J gene is TRBJ1-1, the V gene TRBV12-5; D is uncertain. The CDR3 has 11 residues. Deletions cut 7 bases from V and 9 bases from J, with 12 bases between. The germline gives CDR1 LGHNT, CDR2 FRNRAP. This CDR3 reads CASATLNQAFF. The CDR3 DNA follows: TGTGCTAGTGCCACGTTAAACCAAGCTTTCTTT.

This chain joins TRBV18 and TRBJ2-1; 10 bases align to TRBD2. Germline CDR1 and CDR2: KGHSH and LQKENI. V shed 5 bases, J shed 0 bases, and the junction held 7 bases outside the gene matches. The CDR3 is made up of 17 amino acids. CDR3 sequence reads: CASSVTAGGSSYNEQFF. The DNA of the CDR3 is TGTGCCAGCTCAGTAACAGCGGGAGGGAGCTCCTACAATGAGCAGTTCTTC. Complete variable domain (other parts from reference TRBV18 and TRBJ2-1): NAGVMQNPRHLVRRRGQEARLRCSPMKGHSHVYWYRQLPEEGLKFMVYLQKENIIDESGMPKERFSAEFPKEGPSILRIQQVVRGDSAAYFCASSVTAGGSSYNEQFFGPGTRLTVL.

The chain recombines TRBV28 with TRBJ2-3, with a tentative D call TRBD1 (6 bases). This CDR3 spans 16 amino acids. Germline values: CDR1 MDHEN, CDR2 SYDVKM. The germline V and J ends were trimmed by 0 bases and 1 base, with 11 bases remaining between them. The CDR3 DNA follows: TGTGCCAGCAGTTTATGGGGTTCAGGGGGCACAGATACGCAGTATTTT. It yields the protein CASSLWGSGGTDTQYF.

The V gene is TRBV5-1, the J gene TRBJ1-1; unclear D gene. V was cut by 0 bases and J by 4 bases, with 10 bases left in between. The germline gives CDR1 SGHRS, CDR2 YFSETQ. CDR3 length: 14 residues. The CDR3: CASSLDRPSTEAFF. The CDR3 coding sequence is TGCGCCAGCAGCTTGGACAGACCCTCCACTGAAGCTTTCTTT.

This clone was seen only once. The chain carries TRBV5-1 and TRBJ2-3, with 9 nucleotides matching TRBD1. In germline, CDR1 is SGHRS, CDR2 YFSETQ. The CDR3 spans 16 residues. V lost 4 bases, J lost 3 bases, and 9 bases stayed unmatched. The CDR3 bases are TGCGCCAGCAGCGACCCGGGACAGGGAGGGACAGATACGCAGTATTTT. Its translation: CASSDPGQGGTDTQYF.

The chain has TRBV19 and TRBJ1-2; D is unresolved. This CDR3 is built from 12 residues. Trimming removed 6 bases from V and 8 bases from J, with 13 bases in between. From germline, CDR1 is LNHDA and CDR2 SQIVND (reference sequence). CDR3: CASSTRLGGYTF. CDR3 DNA: TGTGCCAGTAGCACCCGGCTAGGGGGCTACACCTTC.

The rearrangement links TRBV15 to TRBJ2-5, with D possibly matching TRBD2 (5 bases). CDR1 and CDR2 from the germline V gene are LNHNV and YYDKDF (reference sequence). This CDR3 is built from 13 residues. With 8 bases removed from V and 5 bases from J, the gap between germline ends came to 15 bases. DNA for the CDR3: TGTGCCACCCAACGTCTAGCCGGGGAGACCCAGTACTTC. Translating gives CATQRLAGETQYF. The whole variable domain, filled in from reference TRBV15 and TRBJ2-5, reads DAMVIQNPRYQVTQFGKPVTLSCSQTLNHNVMYWYQQKSSQAPKLLFHYYDKDFNNEADTPDNFQSRRPNTSFCFLDIRSPGLGDTAMYLCATQRLAGETQYFGPGTRLLVL.

The rearrangement joins TRBV7-2 to TRBJ2-2; D is unclear. V lost 5 bases to trimming and J lost 7 bases, with 8 bases between them. CDR3 length: 12 amino acids. Germline-derived CDR1 and CDR2 are SGHTA and FQGNSA. The CDR3 reads CASSPRYGELFF. In nucleotides, the CDR3 is TGTGCCAGCAGCCCGCGGTACGGGGAGCTGTTTTTT.

This sequence joins TRBV30 and TRBJ2-1; TRBD2 aligns across 8 bases. CDR3 length: 16 amino acids. Losses at the gene ends were 0 bases for V and 2 bases for J; bases not matched to a gene: 6. From germline, CDR1 is GTSNPN and CDR2 SVGIG (reference sequence). This chain's CDR3 is CAWSVRRAGAYNEQFF. The CDR3 bases are TGTGCCTGGAGTGTACGACGAGCGGGAGCCTACAATGAGCAGTTCTTC.

The chain joins TRBV5-4 to TRBJ1-1; maybe TRBD1 (6 bases). V lost 0 bases and J lost 2, with 11 bases in between. The CDR3 has 15 residues. Germline loops: CDR1 SGHNT, CDR2 YYREEE (reference sequence). Written as DNA, the CDR3 is TGTGCCAGCAGCTTGGGTGGACAGTTCAACACTGAAGCTTTCTTT. Translated, it gives CASSLGGQFNTEAFF.

V is TRBV6-5 and J is TRBJ1-2; D gene ambiguous. V was clipped by 4 bases and J by 2 bases, with 8 bases between them. Germline V gene lookup returns CDR1 MNHEY and CDR2 SVGAGI. The CDR3 contains 13 residues. This chain's CDR3 is CASSFLSNYGYTF. The CDR3 DNA reads TGTGCCAGCAGTTTCCTCAGCAACTATGGCTACACCTTC.

This chain connects TRBV7-8 to TRBJ2-2; TRBD1 might be the D (5 bases). This CDR3 region has 15 residues. V was clipped by 0 bases and J by 4 bases, with 9 bases between them. Germline CDR1 and CDR2: SGHVS and FQNEAQ. CDR3 bases: TGTGCCAGCAGCTTAGCTAGTAGGGGCACCGGGGAGCTGTTTTTT. Amino acids: CASSLASRGTGELFF.

V is TRBV7-8 and J is TRBJ2-7, with TRBD2 matching over 13 bases. The CDR3 is 15 amino acids. V lost 4 bases, J lost 4 bases, and 4 bases stayed unmatched. Germline V gives CDR1 SGHVS, CDR2 FQNEAQ. CDR3 protein: CASSSPTSGRYEQYF. Here the CDR3 DNA reads TGTGCCAGCAGCTCTCCGACTAGCGGGAGGTACGAGCAGTACTTC.

The rearrangement uses TRBV7-2 and TRBJ1-2, with D uncertain. Trimming left V 0 bases short and J 1 base short, with 6 bases between. CDR3 size: 14 residues. CDR1 is SGHTA, CDR2 FQGNSA, per germline. CDR3 coding DNA: TGTGCCAGCAGCTTAGCTATTTATAACTATGGCTACACCTTC. It is translated as CASSLAIYNYGYTF.